Each of the 13 T cell receptor beta chains below was sequenced from the same sample in a study of radiation and T cells in renal cell carcinoma (dated by TCRdb to 2020 to 2021). The library was generated by the immunoSEQ multiplex PCR assay. Here the immuneACCESS table is served through TCRdb, limited to in-frame sequences with V and J called. Missing clones are a known gap in these copies; in checked studies unresolved V genes cover under half, and the rest lacks a known reason. This sample holds some 72,000 clones; roughly 82% were observed only once. The ten biggest clones cover under 6.5% of the sample. Explained via the paper, the time point label denotes: blood 2 weeks post-SBRT. The treatment or condition label for this specimen denotes: 15 Gy SBRT to primary tumor, nephrectomy 4 weeks later. The sample here was blood, taken from a patient whose treatment included radiotherapy and nephrectomy. Source of these receptors: a man between 60 and 75 years old with renal cell carcinoma.

This sequence joins TRBV4-3 and TRBJ1-5; TRBD1 matches at 9 bases. Germline V CDR1 and CDR2: LGHNA, YSLEER. This CDR3 is 15 amino acids long. V trimming: 3 bases; J trimming: 5 bases; junction bases outside the gene matches: 5. CDR3: CASSQDRGRDQPQHF. The CDR3 nucleotides are TGCGCCAGCAGCCAGGACAGGGGAAGGGATCAGCCCCAGCATTTT.

This chain connects TRBV9 to TRBJ2-3; TRBD2 aligns across 7 bases. Germline V CDR1 and CDR2: SGDLS, YYNGEE. The CDR3 runs to 16 residues. After removal of 0 bases from V and 8 bases from J, the junction contained 12 bases not matched to a gene. The CDR3 DNA reads as TGTGCCAGCAGCGTAGATGCTGGGGGAGGGCCTGGTACGCAGTATTTT. Translating it yields CASSVDAGGGPGTQYF.

In its sample, this clone was seen a few times. The chain recombines TRBV19 with TRBJ2-1; D ambiguous. Germline V gives CDR1 LNHDA, CDR2 SQIVND (reference sequence). Trimming took 6 bases from V and 3 from J, leaving 6 bases between them. The CDR3 spans 12 residues. CDR3 sequence (DNA): TGTGCCAGTAGCAAAAACTACAATGAGCAGTTCTTC. Translated, it gives CASSKNYNEQFF.

The chain is built from TRBV5-1 and TRBJ2-1, with 9 bases fitting TRBD1. Germline lookup yields CDR1 SGHRS and CDR2 YFSETQ. The CDR3 sequence is 15 residues long. V was pared by 3 bases and J by 3 bases, with 4 bases of the junction left unmatched. DNA for the CDR3: TGCGCCAGCAGCTCCCGGGACAGGGTCTACAATGAGCAGTTCTTC. This gives the protein CASSSRDRVYNEQFF.

V usage is TRBV30 and J usage is TRBJ2-3; no definite D call. There are 13 residues in the CDR3. V lost 3 bases to trimming and J lost 1 base, with 8 bases between them. CDR1 and CDR2 from the germline V gene are GTSNPN and SVGIG (reference sequence). The CDR3 region has the DNA TGTGCCTGGAGCCCCGGGCGCACAGATACGCAGTATTTT. Its translation is CAWSPGRTDTQYF.

The chain links TRBV6-5 to TRBJ2-1; 9 positions agree with TRBD2. CDR1 is MNHEY, CDR2 SVGAGI, per germline. Trimming cost V 8 bases and J 1 base; bases outside gene matches: 3. CDR3 length equals 14 residues. The CDR3 bases are TGTGCCAGCGCTCTAGCGGGGTCCTACAATGAGCAGTTCTTC. This sequence encodes CASALAGSYNEQFF.

CDR3 residues: CASSYNEQFF. The CDR3 DNA reads TGTGCCAGCAGCTACAATGAGCAGTTCTTC. The chain uses TRBV7-9 and TRBJ2-1; no firm D call. Germline V lookup: CDR1 SEHNR, CDR2 FQNEAQ (reference sequence). Trimming took 4 bases from V and 5 from J, leaving 0 bases between them. The CDR3 runs 10 residues.

This clone was counted at least ten times. The J gene is TRBJ1-1, the V gene TRBV9; D might be TRBD1 (6 bases). Trimming shortened V by 4 bases and J by 8 bases, and 12 bases separated the two germline ends. The germline V gene has CDR1 SGDLS and CDR2 YYNGEE. The CDR3 sequence is 12 residues long. The DNA for the CDR3 is TGTGCCAGCAGCACCGACCAGGGGGAAGCTTTCTTT. This translates into CASSTDQGEAFF.

The chain couples TRBV11-2 to TRBJ2-2, with TRBD2 as a possible D gene (7 bases). The germline CDR1 and CDR2 sequences are SGHAT and FQNNGV. The V gene lost 5 bases and the J gene lost 6 bases, with 19 bases spanning the gap. The CDR3 is 16 amino acids. The CDR3 DNA follows: TGTGCCAGCAGCCCCCCGAGGGGGGGCGCGTCCGGGGAGCTGTTTTTT. This gives the protein CASSPPRGGASGELFF.

The V call is TRBV6-7, the J call TRBJ2-7, with 7 bases lining up with TRBD1. TRBV6-7 is labeled an ORF, and its function is uncertain. V shed 4 bases and J 6 bases; nucleotides not matched to a gene: 9. The CDR3 has 14 residues. This CDR3 reads CASSSQGNVCEQYF. In DNA form, the CDR3 reads TGTGCCAGCAGTTCACAGGGGAACGTTTGCGAGCAGTACTTC.

This clone was seen only once. The chain has TRBV4-1 and TRBJ1-3; no reliable D call. The germline V gene has CDR1 MGHRA and CDR2 YSYEKL. The germline V and J ends were trimmed by 1 base and 7 bases, with 5 bases remaining between them. This CDR3 is built from 12 residues. CDR3 DNA: TGCGCCAGCAGCCAAGTGGGGAACACCATATATTTT. Its translation: CASSQVGNTIYF.

V is TRBV2 and J is TRBJ1-5, with 9 bases aligning to TRBD1. This CDR3 contains 14 residues. V lost 5 bases, J lost 6 bases, and 5 bases stayed unmatched. Germline V gene data show CDR1 as SNHLY and CDR2 as FYNNEI. This CDR3 reads CASSRDREGQPQHF. DNA of the CDR3: TGTGCCAGCAGTCGGGACAGGGAAGGTCAGCCCCAGCATTTT.

This clone has only a few counts. The chain recombines TRBV7-2 with TRBJ1-1; TRBD1 might be the D (5 bases). Looked up from germline, CDR1 is SGHTA and CDR2 is FQGNSA. Deletions cut 2 bases from V and 0 bases from J, with 10 bases between. The CDR3 sequence is 15 residues long. CDR3 nucleotides: TGTGCCAGCAGCTTAACTCGGGGGATGAACACTGAAGCTTTCTTT. Encoded protein: CASSLTRGMNTEAFF.